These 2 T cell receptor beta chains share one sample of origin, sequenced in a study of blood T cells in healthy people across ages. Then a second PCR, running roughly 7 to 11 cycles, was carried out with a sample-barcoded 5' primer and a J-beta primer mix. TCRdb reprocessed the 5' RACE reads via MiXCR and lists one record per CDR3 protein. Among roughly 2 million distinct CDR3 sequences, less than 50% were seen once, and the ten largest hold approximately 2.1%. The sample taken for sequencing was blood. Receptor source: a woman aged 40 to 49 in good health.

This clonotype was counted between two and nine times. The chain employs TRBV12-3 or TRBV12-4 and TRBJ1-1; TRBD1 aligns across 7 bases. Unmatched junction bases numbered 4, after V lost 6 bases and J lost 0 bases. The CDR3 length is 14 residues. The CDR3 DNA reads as TGTGCCAGCAGAACGACAGGGCTGAACACTGAAGCTTTCTTT. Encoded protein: CASRTTGLNTEAFF.

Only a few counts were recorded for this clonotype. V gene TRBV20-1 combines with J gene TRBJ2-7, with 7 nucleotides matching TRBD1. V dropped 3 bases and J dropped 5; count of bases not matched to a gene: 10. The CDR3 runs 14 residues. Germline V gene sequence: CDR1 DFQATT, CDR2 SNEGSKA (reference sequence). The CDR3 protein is CSASYRGQNNEQYF. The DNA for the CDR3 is TGCAGTGCTAGTTATCGGGGACAGAACAACGAGCAGTACTTC.